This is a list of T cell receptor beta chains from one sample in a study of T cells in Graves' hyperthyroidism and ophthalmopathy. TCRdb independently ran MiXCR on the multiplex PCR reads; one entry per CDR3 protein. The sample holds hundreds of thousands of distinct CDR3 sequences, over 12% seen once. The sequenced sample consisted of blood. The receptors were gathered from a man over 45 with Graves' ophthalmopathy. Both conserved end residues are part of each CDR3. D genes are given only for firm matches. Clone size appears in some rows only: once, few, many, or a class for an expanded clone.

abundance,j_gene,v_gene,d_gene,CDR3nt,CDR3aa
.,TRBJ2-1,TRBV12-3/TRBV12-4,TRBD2,TGTGCCAGCAGCTACGCCGGGACTAGCTTCAATGAGCAGTTCTTC,CASSYAGTSFNEQFF
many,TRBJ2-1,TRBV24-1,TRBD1,TGTGCCTGCGAGAAACAGGGGTCACACAATGAGCAGTTCTTC,CACEKQGSHNEQFF
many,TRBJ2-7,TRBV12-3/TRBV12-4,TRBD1,TGTGCCAGCAACTCCGGACAGGGGGACGAGCAGTACTTC,CASNSGQGDEQYF
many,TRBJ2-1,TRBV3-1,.,TGTGCCAGCAGCCAAGTCCTAGCGCGTGCCTACAATGAGCAGTTCTTC,CASSQVLARAYNEQFF
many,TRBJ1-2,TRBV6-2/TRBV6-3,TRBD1,TGTGCCAGCAGTTACTCTCTACTCGGGACAGGGAACTATGGCTACACCTTC,CASSYSLLGTGNYGYTF
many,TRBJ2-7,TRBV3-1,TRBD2,TGTGCCAGCAGCCGCCCCCTGCGTAGCGGGGGCTACGAGCAGTACTTC,CASSRPLRSGGYEQYF
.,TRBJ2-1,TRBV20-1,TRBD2,TGCAGTGCTTACTATGCCGGGACTAGCGGCTACTCCTACAATGAGCAGTTCTTC,CSAYYAGTSGYSYNEQFF
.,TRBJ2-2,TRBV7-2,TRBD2,TGTGCCAGCAGCTTCTCAGCCGGGACTAGCGACACCGGGGAGCTGTTTTTT,CASSFSAGTSDTGELFF
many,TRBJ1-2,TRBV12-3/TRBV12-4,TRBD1,TGTGCCAGTTTAGGGACAGGGTCTGGCTACACCTTC,CASLGTGSGYTF
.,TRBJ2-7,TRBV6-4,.,TGTGCCAGCAGTGACTCGTCTTTAGGGGGAGGCAACTCCTACAATGAGCAGTACTTC,CASSDSSLGGGNSYNEQYF
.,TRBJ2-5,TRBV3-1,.,TGTGCCAGCAGCCAAGAATTAGGAGGCGAGACCCAGTACTTC,CASSQELGGETQYF
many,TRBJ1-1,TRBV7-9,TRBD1,TGTGCCAGCAGCGCAGGGGGCAACACTGAAGCTTTCTTT,CASSAGGNTEAFF
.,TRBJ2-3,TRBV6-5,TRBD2,TGTGCCAGCAGTTACGGGGGACTACCGAGCACAGATACGCAGTATTTT,CASSYGGLPSTDTQYF
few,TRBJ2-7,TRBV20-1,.,TGCAGTGCCACCCCAGGGGGGCATTCCTACGAGCAGTACTTC,CSATPGGHSYEQYF
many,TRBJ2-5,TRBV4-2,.,TGTGCCAGCAGCCAAGTGGGTCCGGAGACCCAGTACTTC,CASSQVGPETQYF
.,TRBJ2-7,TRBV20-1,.,TGCAGTGCTAGTGATATGAGGGGAGGCTCCTACGAGCAGTACTTC,CSASDMRGGSYEQYF
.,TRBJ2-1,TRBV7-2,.,TGTGCCAGCAGCCTCACTAGGAACAATGGGCAGTTCTTC,CASSLTRNNGQFF
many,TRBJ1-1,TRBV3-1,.,TGTGCCAGCAGCCAAGGCGACAGGTCTCAAGCTTTCTTT,CASSQGDRSQAFF
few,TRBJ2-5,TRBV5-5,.,TGTGCCAGCAGCCTCGGAACAGGGAATCTCGAGACCCAGTACTTC,CASSLGTGNLETQYF
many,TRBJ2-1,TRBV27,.,TGTGCCAGCAGTTTTGAAGGGAGTAGCTCCTACAATGAGCAGTTCTTC,CASSFEGSSSYNEQFF
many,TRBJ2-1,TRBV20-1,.,TGCAGTGCTAGAGATCCAGGGAAAGGGGCGAATGAGCAGTTCTTC,CSARDPGKGANEQFF
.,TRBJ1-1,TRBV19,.,TGTGCCAGTAGTATAGATAAGGGATGGGGGGATAACACTGAAGCTTTCTTT,CASSIDKGWGDNTEAFF
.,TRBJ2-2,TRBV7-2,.,TGTGCCAGCAGCTTAGCAGCGTCCGGGGAGCTGTTTTTT,CASSLAASGELFF
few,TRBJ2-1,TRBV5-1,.,TGTGCCAGCAGCTTAGGGGTCAGCCCAGGATACAATGAGCAGTTCTTC,CASSLGVSPGYNEQFF
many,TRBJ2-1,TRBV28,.,TGTGCCAGCAGTTTCCCAAACGGGGGCTACAATGAGCAGTTCTTC,CASSFPNGGYNEQFF
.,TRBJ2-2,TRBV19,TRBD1,TGTGCCAGTAGTAAAGACAGGGTAGGGACCGGGGAGCTGTTTTTT,CASSKDRVGTGELFF
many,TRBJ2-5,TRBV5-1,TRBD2,TGCGCCAGCAGAAGGGGACTAGCGGTAAACCAAGAGACCCAGTACTTC,CASRRGLAVNQETQYF
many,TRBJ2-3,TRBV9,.,TGTGCCAGCAGCGTGGAAGTTGGATACACAGATACGCAGTATTTT,CASSVEVGYTDTQYF
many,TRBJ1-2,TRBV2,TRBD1,TGTGCCAGCAGTGAAGCCCGGACAGGGAGGGGTGGCTACACCTTC,CASSEARTGRGGYTF
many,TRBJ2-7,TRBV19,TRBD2,TGTGCCAGTGGTAGCGGGACTAGAGTCTACGAGCAGTACTTC,CASGSGTRVYEQYF
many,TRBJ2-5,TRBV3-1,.,TGTGCCAGCAGCCTCCCCCGCGGGGCCCAAGAGACCCAGTACTTC,CASSLPRGAQETQYF
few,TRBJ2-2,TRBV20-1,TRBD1,TGCAGTGCCCCGAAACAGGGGGACACCGGGGAGCTGTTTTTT,CSAPKQGDTGELFF
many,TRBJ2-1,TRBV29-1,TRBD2,TGCAGCGTTGAAAGGCGGGAGATGTACAATGAGCAGTTCTTC,CSVERREMYNEQFF
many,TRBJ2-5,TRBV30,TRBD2,TGTGCCTGGAGGCTGACTAGCGGGAGGGATCGGGAGACCCAGTACTTC,CAWRLTSGRDRETQYF
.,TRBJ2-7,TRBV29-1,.,TGCAGCGTCGAAGGGGGGGGGAGGAACGAGCAGTACTTC,CSVEGGGRNEQYF
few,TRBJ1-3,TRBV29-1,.,TGCAGCGTTGTATGGGAGACTGGAAACACCATATATTTT,CSVVWETGNTIYF
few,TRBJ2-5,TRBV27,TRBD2,TGTGCCAGCAGCAAGCTAGCGGGAAAAGAGACCCAGTACTTC,CASSKLAGKETQYF
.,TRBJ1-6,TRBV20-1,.,TGCAGTGCTAGGGGGGGTAATTCACCCCTCCACTTT,CSARGGNSPLHF
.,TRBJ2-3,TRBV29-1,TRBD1,TGCAGCCATACAGGGGGGACAGATACGCAGTATTTT,CSHTGGTDTQYF
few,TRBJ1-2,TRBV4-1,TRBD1,TGCGCCAGCAGCCAAGAGTCCCAGGGGGTCCTTGGCTACACCTTC,CASSQESQGVLGYTF
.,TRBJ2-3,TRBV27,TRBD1,TGTGCCAACTTGTTGGGACAGGGGGCTATTGGCACAGATACGCAGTATTTT,CANLLGQGAIGTDTQYF
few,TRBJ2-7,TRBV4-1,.,TGCGCCAGCAGCCAACTGGGGTTAGAGGGCGAGCAGTACTTC,CASSQLGLEGEQYF
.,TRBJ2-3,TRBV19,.,TGTGCCAGTAGTAGGACTGCAGGCGCAGATGCGCAGTATTTT,CASSRTAGADAQYF
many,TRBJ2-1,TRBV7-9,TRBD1,TGTGCCAGCAGCCGCCGGGACAGGGGTAACAATGAGCAGTTCTTC,CASSRRDRGNNEQFF
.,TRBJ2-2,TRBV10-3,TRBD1,TGTGCCATCAGTGACAGGGGGAGGAACACCGGGGAGCTGTTTTTT,CAISDRGRNTGELFF
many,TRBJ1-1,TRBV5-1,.,TGCGCCAGCAGAATGGACACTGAAGCTTTCTTT,CASRMDTEAFF
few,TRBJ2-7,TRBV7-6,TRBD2,TGTGCCAGCAGCCATCTAGCGGGAGACCTTTCCTACGAGCAGTACTTC,CASSHLAGDLSYEQYF
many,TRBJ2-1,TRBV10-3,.,TGTGCCATCAGTGAACGGACAGAGTACAATGAGCAGTTCTTC,CAISERTEYNEQFF
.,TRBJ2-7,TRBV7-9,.,TGTGCCAGCAGCTTAGCCGGCCAGGGACACGAGCAGTACTTC,CASSLAGQGHEQYF
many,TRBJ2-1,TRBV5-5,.,TGTGCCAGCAGCTTGACAGCCGTCAATGAGCAGTTCTTC,CASSLTAVNEQFF
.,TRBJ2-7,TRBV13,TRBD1,TGTGCCAGCAGCCCAGGACAGGGTGAATACGAGCAGTACTTC,CASSPGQGEYEQYF
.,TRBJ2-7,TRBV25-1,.,TGTGCCACATCTGCAAGCTACGAGCAGTACTTC,CATSASYEQYF